This T cell receptor beta chain stems from a study of OX40 agonist ivuxolimab in advanced cancers. Study at large: The patients received agonistic anti-OX40 (CD134) antibody ivuxolimab. Three patients, one with hepatocellular carcinoma and two with cutaneous melanoma, responded partially.

The method was immunoSEQ multiplex PCR; TCRdb's version includes in-frame clones alone and lacks a portion of them. The table has approximately 71,000 clones, around 94% seen once; the top ten hold approximately 15%. Trimming shortened V by 0 bases and J by 4 bases, and 7 bases separated the two germline ends. The CDR3 has 14 residues. Germline CDR1 and CDR2: LNHNV and YYDKDF (reference sequence). Comments on this clone: No antigen is known for it.

Notes on the study in general: Certain nonresponding patients likewise had low normalized T-cell clonal expansion. Averaging showed that CD8+ T cells had more expanded clones than CD4+ did.

The specimen was CD4+ or CD8+ T cells sorted from blood, collected in a trial of the OX40 agonist ivuxolimab. The sequence derives from an adult with an advanced solid tumor such as melanoma, head and neck, liver or kidney cancer. This chain connects TRBV15 to TRBJ2-1, with D uncertain. As DNA, the CDR3 is TGTGCCACCAGCAGAGATCCAGATTACAATGAGCAGTTCTTC. Translated: CATSRDPDYNEQFF.